Listed here are 14 T cell receptor beta chains from one sample, sequenced in a study of blood T cell repertoires in COVID-19. Method: immunoSEQ multiplex PCR; TCRdb's copy keeps in-frame clones and lacks some. The sample shows 200,000 to 250,000 clones, about three quarters of them seen only once. What was sequenced was peripheral blood. The receptors come from a woman aged 70-85 years with acute or convalescent COVID-19.

The gene calls are TRBV6-6 and TRBJ1-2, with D unclear. Trimming cost V 5 bases and J 6 bases, with 10 bases left between them. CDR1 is MNHNY and CDR2 is SVGAGI in the germline V gene (reference sequence). This CDR3 is built from 12 residues. The CDR3 region is CASSPSRDGYTF. For the CDR3, the DNA is TGTGCCAGCAGTCCCTCGAGGGATGGCTACACCTTC.

The gene calls are TRBV19 and TRBJ2-5, with a tentative D call TRBD2 (6 bases). This CDR3 has 16 amino acids. CDR1 LNHDA and CDR2 SQIVND come from the germline V gene (reference sequence). V was shortened by 3 bases and J by 0 bases, with 14 bases between the two germline ends. The CDR3 DNA is TGTGCCAGTAGTATGATTTGGGGGACTTACCAAGAGACCCAGTACTTC. This encodes CASSMIWGTYQETQYF.

A few counts support this clone. The chain employs TRBV20-1 and TRBJ1-1, with D hard to call. V lost 5 bases and J 0 bases, leaving 4 bases between the germline ends. Germline CDR1 is DFQATT and CDR2 is SNEGSKA (reference sequence). The CDR3 is made up of 11 amino acids. The CDR3 DNA follows: TGCAGTGCTCCGGTGAACACTGAAGCTTTCTTT. It yields the protein CSAPVNTEAFF.

The chain carries TRBV30 and TRBJ2-7, with TRBD1 matching 11 bases. Germline V gene data show CDR1 as GTSNPN and CDR2 as SVGIG (reference sequence). With 3 bases clipped from V and 3 bases from J, the junction kept 10 bases outside the gene matches. The CDR3 runs to 16 residues. Written as DNA, the CDR3 is TGTGCCTGGAGCGTAAGGACAGGGGGCCTGGGCTACGAGCAGTACTTC. It translates to CAWSVRTGGLGYEQYF.

The rearrangement uses TRBV27 and TRBJ1-2; 8 positions match TRBD1. The V and J ends lost 5 bases and 4 bases, in that order; junction bases with no gene match: 9. The germline V gene encodes CDR1 MNHEY and CDR2 SMNVEV (reference sequence). The length of the CDR3 is 15 residues. CDR3 loop: CASSPGGQGSYGYTF. Written as DNA, the CDR3 is TGTGCCAGCAGTCCGGGCGGACAGGGAAGCTATGGCTACACCTTC.

This clone has a handful of counts. The chain uses TRBV6-9 and TRBJ1-5; D gene uncertain. The CDR3 has 12 amino acids. The V and J ends lost 6 bases and 6 bases respectively, with 9 bases between them. The germline V gene encodes CDR1 MNHGY and CDR2 SVAAGI. This CDR3 reads CASRWTCQPQHF. The CDR3 DNA reads TGTGCCAGCAGATGGACTTGTCAGCCCCAGCATTTT.

The chain uses TRBV2 and TRBJ1-1; D is possibly TRBD1 (5 bases). Trimming removed 3 bases at V and 7 bases at J, with 15 bases between. The CDR3 length is 14 residues. The germline V gene has CDR1 SNHLY and CDR2 FYNNEI. The chain's CDR3 is CASSEGRGWIEAFF. The CDR3 DNA follows: TGTGCCAGCAGTGAGGGTAGGGGTTGGATTGAAGCTTTCTTT.

This clone was picked up a small number of times. The V gene is TRBV9, the J gene TRBJ1-3, with D hard to call. The CDR3 consists of 15 residues. Trimming removed 1 base from V and 2 bases from J, with 10 bases in between. Germline CDR1 and CDR2: SGDLS and YYNGEE. CDR3 region: CASSVLGGPGNTIYF. CDR3 nucleotide sequence: TGTGCCAGCAGCGTATTGGGAGGGCCTGGAAACACCATATATTTT.

The chain is built from TRBV6-5 and TRBJ1-5, with D hard to call. The CDR3 runs 15 residues. Trimming took 5 bases from V and 0 from J, leaving 11 bases between them. Germline values: CDR1 MNHEY, CDR2 SVGAGI. This CDR3 is CASSTVPSSNQPQHF. CDR3 in DNA: TGTGCCAGCAGTACGGTCCCCTCTAGCAATCAGCCCCAGCATTTT.

The chain is built from TRBV6-2 or TRBV6-3 and TRBJ2-3; TRBD2 matches at 7 bases. CDR3 length: 14 residues. V lost 5 bases, J lost 8 bases, and 10 bases stayed unmatched. Germline CDR1 and CDR2: MNHEY and SVGEGT. The CDR3 reads CASSPGTTRGTQYF. The CDR3 nucleotides are TGTGCCAGCAGTCCAGGGACTACACGGGGTACGCAGTATTTT.

This clone was seen only once. This chain joins TRBV15 and TRBJ1-2; D is undetermined. The CDR3 sequence is 17 residues long. Deletions cut 1 base from V and 2 bases from J, with 17 bases between. CDR1 and CDR2 from the germline V gene are LNHNV and YYDKDF (reference sequence). The DNA of the CDR3 is TGTGCCACCAGCAGAGTACTCGGGAGCGGAAACAACTATGGCTACACCTTC. Residues: CATSRVLGSGNNYGYTF.

The CDR3 nucleotides read TGTGCCAGCAGCCAAGTTCTGGCGGGGGGCGAAGAGACCCAGTACTTC. It is translated as CASSQVLAGGEETQYF. The rearrangement uses TRBV3-1 (or the pseudogene TRBV3-2) and TRBJ2-5; 8 bases fit TRBD2. V lost 1 base and J lost 3; bases outside the gene matches: 7. The CDR3 consists of 16 residues. In germline, CDR1 is LGHDT, CDR2 YNNKEL (reference sequence).

V and J are TRBV3-1 (or the pseudogene TRBV3-2) and TRBJ2-1; 7 nucleotides agree with TRBD2. Trimming cost V 8 bases and J 10 bases; bases outside gene matches: 11. This CDR3 region has 13 residues. Germline-derived CDR1 and CDR2 are LGHDT and YNNKEL (reference sequence). In DNA, the CDR3 is TGTGCCAGCTACGGCAACCCCGGGGGGGAGCAGTTCTTC. Its protein is CASYGNPGGEQFF.

V and J are TRBV5-6 and TRBJ1-5; possibly TRBD1 for D (6 bases). CDR3 size: 15 residues. Trimming shortened V by 3 bases and J by 3 bases, and 13 bases separated the two germline ends. Germline CDR1 reads SGHDT; CDR2 reads YYEEEE. CDR3 sequence (DNA): TGTGCCAGCAGCTCCAGGGGAATCGTCAATCAGCCCCAGCATTTT. Translation gives CASSSRGIVNQPQHF.